Sequencing of this T cell receptor beta chain was carried out in a study of patients and donors after allogeneic stem cell transplantation. TCRdb re-called the RT-PCR reads through MiXCR, storing one row per CDR3 protein. The sample includes roughly 190,000 distinct CDR3 sequences, about 40% seen only once; the top ten take 33%. Trimming cost V 4 bases and J 8 bases; bases outside gene matches: 0. The CDR3 is made up of 13 amino acids. V and J are TRBV12-3 or TRBV12-4 and TRBJ2-1, with TRBD2 matching over 12 bases. Sequenced input: blood, either unsorted or a sorted T cell fraction (not recorded which). This clonotype was sampled from a human donor who was either an allogeneic HSCT recipient or a stem cell or donor lymphocyte infusion donor (not recorded which). It is not recorded whose cells these are; they may come from a transplant donor. DNA for the CDR3: TGTGCCAGCAGTTCTAGCGGGAGGGATGAGCAGTTCTTC. This sequence encodes CASSSSGRDEQFF.